Each of the 15 T cell receptor beta chains below was sequenced from the same sample in a study of cytomegalovirus exposure and HLA in healthy donors (dated by TCRdb to 2015 to 2018). The method was the immunoSEQ multiplex PCR assay. Here the immuneACCESS table is served through TCRdb, limited to in-frame sequences with V and J called. Missing clones are a known gap in these copies; in checked studies unresolved V genes cover under half, and the rest lacks a known reason. The sample table lists a few hundred thousand clones, 88% of them with a count of one. The leading ten clones occupy approximately 0.9% of the sample. Sequenced input: PBMCs. The receptor source for this set is a man between 25 and 39 years old in good health and CMV-seronegative.

V is TRBV5-6 and J is TRBJ2-1; TRBD2 matches at 9 bases. V gave up 4 bases and J gave up 5 bases; unmatched junction bases: 13. This CDR3 is 17 amino acids long. The germline gives CDR1 SGHDT, CDR2 YYEEEE. CDR3: CASSRPRSSGGHNEQFF. CDR3 in DNA: TGTGCCAGCAGCCGCCCCCGGAGTAGCGGGGGACACAATGAGCAGTTCTTC.

The chain joins TRBV6-5 to TRBJ1-2, with D unclear. The V end lost 5 bases, the J end lost 4 bases, and 11 bases lay between the germline ends. The length of the CDR3 is 13 residues. The germline CDR1 and CDR2 sequences are MNHEY and SVGAGI. CDR3 coding DNA: TGTGCCAGCAGTCCCCGGGGATTCTATGGCTACACCTTC. Translated: CASSPRGFYGYTF.

The chain carries TRBV6-5 and TRBJ1-1; possibly TRBD1 for D (5 bases). The CDR3 is made up of 14 amino acids. The V end lost 0 bases, the J end lost 4 bases, and 9 bases lay between the germline ends. Looked up from germline, CDR1 is MNHEY and CDR2 is SVGAGI. DNA of the CDR3: TGTGCCAGCAGTTACTCGTCCGGGGGCACTGAAGCTTTCTTT. It codes for CASSYSSGGTEAFF.

V gene TRBV18 combines with J gene TRBJ2-7, with a weak D call TRBD2 (6 bases). This CDR3 spans 13 amino acids. The germline CDR1 and CDR2 sequences are KGHSH and LQKENI. The V and J ends lost 6 bases and 2 bases respectively, with 11 bases between them. CDR3 region: CASSGTATYEQYF. The CDR3 DNA reads TGTGCCAGCTCCGGGACTGCGACCTACGAGCAGTACTTC.

V is TRBV6-5 and J is TRBJ1-2; TRBD1 agrees at 10 bases. V lost 5 bases and J lost 7; bases outside the gene matches: 4. Germline values: CDR1 MNHEY, CDR2 SVGAGI. The CDR3 contains 13 residues. CDR3 in amino acids: CASSVGTGVGYTF. CDR3 DNA sequence: TGTGCCAGCAGTGTTGGGACAGGGGTTGGCTACACCTTC.

V gene TRBV5-5 combines with J gene TRBJ2-3, with TRBD2 matching over 9 bases. This CDR3 has 17 amino acids. Germline CDR1 SGHKS, CDR2 YYEKEE (reference sequence). J lost 4 bases, V lost 1 base, and 10 bases had no gene match. The CDR3 bases are TGTGCCAGCAGCTTGTTCGGTAGCGGGGGTTTACCAGATACGCAGTATTTT. Its translation: CASSLFGSGGLPDTQYF. Supplemented by reference TRBV5-5 and TRBJ2-3, the full variable domain reads DAGVTQSPTHLIKTRGQQVTLRCSPISGHKSVSWYQQVLGQGPQFIFQYYEKEERGRGNFPDRFSARQFPNYSSELNVNALLLGDSALYLCASSLFGSGGLPDTQYFGPGTRLTVL.

The rearrangement links TRBV2 to TRBJ2-7, with D maybe TRBD2 (5 bases). This CDR3 region has 11 residues. Per germline, CDR1 SNHLY and CDR2 FYNNEI. With 8 bases removed from V and 6 bases from J, the gap between germline ends came to 11 bases. The CDR3 region is CASSGKAEQYF. The CDR3 nucleotides read TGTGCCAGCTCCGGGAAGGCCGAGCAGTACTTC. The whole variable domain, remainder taken from reference TRBV2 and TRBJ2-7, is EPEVTQTPSHQVTQMGQEVILRCVPISNHLYFYWYRQILGQKVEFLVSFYNNEISEKSEIFDDQFSVERPDGSNFTLKIRSTKLEDSAMYFCASSGKAEQYFGPGTRLTVT.

This chain uses TRBV5-5 with TRBJ1-6; no definite D call. CDR3 length equals 14 residues. Germline V gene lookup returns CDR1 SGHKS and CDR2 YYEKEE (reference sequence). V gave up 7 bases and J gave up 5 bases, with 13 bases separating them. The CDR3 bases are TGTGCCAGCGCCCCGTTGGGCAATAATTCACCCCTCCACTTT. This gives the protein CASAPLGNNSPLHF.

This clone was recorded only once. The CDR3 coding sequence is TGCGCCAGCAGTGAGCGGACGGGGGGGCGAGAGACCCAGTACTTC. Encoded protein: CASSERTGGRETQYF. V and J are TRBV10-1 and TRBJ2-5, with 8 bases aligning to TRBD2. The trim removed 2 bases at V and 4 bases at J, leaving 6 bases unmatched. Germline assignment: CDR1 WNHNN and CDR2 SYGVQD (reference sequence). CDR3 length: 15 residues.

The V gene is TRBV2, the J gene TRBJ2-3; 9 bases map to TRBD1. The trim removed 9 bases at V and 4 bases at J, leaving 8 bases unmatched. CDR3 size: 14 residues. CDR1 is SNHLY and CDR2 is FYNNEI in the germline V gene. In DNA, the CDR3 is TGTGCCAGGGACAGGACAGGGGCAGCAGATACGCAGTATTTT. Encoded protein: CARDRTGAADTQYF.

V and J are TRBV5-1 and TRBJ2-1; a weak D match, TRBD2 (6 bases). From germline, CDR1 is SGHRS and CDR2 YFSETQ. V was pared by 4 bases and J by 6 bases, with 20 bases between. The CDR3 is made up of 16 amino acids. The CDR3 DNA follows: TGCGCCAGCAGCCCTGACGTGCGTGACGGGGGCAATGAGCAGTTCTTC. It specifies CASSPDVRDGGNEQFF.

The V call is TRBV6-1, the J call TRBJ2-5, with TRBD1 as a possible D gene (5 bases). CDR3 length equals 15 residues. V shed 0 bases and J shed 5 bases, with 13 bases lying between them. Germline-derived CDR1 and CDR2 are MNHNS and SASEGT. CDR3 loop: CASSEAVRVMETQYF. In DNA form, the CDR3 reads TGTGCCAGCAGTGAAGCGGTCAGGGTTATGGAGACCCAGTACTTC.

The chain carries TRBV6-1 and TRBJ1-5; no clear D. The CDR3 totals 16 residues. Germline V gene lookup returns CDR1 MNHNS and CDR2 SASEGT. Trimming took off 2 bases at V and 3 bases at J, with 14 bases between the two ends. The CDR3: CASSELERRYNQPQHF. Written as DNA, the CDR3 is TGTGCCAGCAGTGAACTAGAAAGACGGTACAATCAGCCCCAGCATTTT.

The chain has TRBV6-5 and TRBJ2-7; TRBD1 is a possible D gene (6 bases). The CDR3 has 13 residues. Trimming left V 5 bases short and J 4 bases short, with 12 bases between. Germline values: CDR1 MNHEY, CDR2 SVGAGI. As DNA, the CDR3 is TGTGCCAGCAGTCCCGGGACAACTTACGAGCAGTACTTC. It translates to CASSPGTTYEQYF.

The V call is TRBV28, the J call TRBJ2-1, with 8 bases matching TRBD2. The CDR3 contains 14 residues. Germline CDR1 reads MDHEN; CDR2 reads SYDVKM. The trim removed 8 bases at V and 3 bases at J, leaving 6 bases unmatched. CDR3 loop: CASGVAGNYNEQFF. As DNA, the CDR3 is TGTGCCAGCGGGGTAGCGGGGAACTACAATGAGCAGTTCTTC.